The 10 T cell receptor beta chains given below trace back to one sample, sequenced in a study of blood T cell repertoires in COVID-19. Measured with immunoSEQ multiplex PCR; TCRdb has only the in-frame clones, and not every one. The sample holds 250,000 to 350,000 clones; around 90% are singletons and the top ten take 2.9%. The source material was peripheral blood. The origin of the receptors is a woman aged 30 to 39 with COVID-19, enrolled during active disease.

The V gene is TRBV9, the J gene TRBJ1-2; 8 bases are shared with TRBD1. The CDR3 is 15 amino acids. The V and J ends lost 0 bases and 4 bases, in that order; junction bases with no gene match: 5. CDR1 is SGDLS, CDR2 YYNGEE, per germline. CDR3 bases: TGTGCCAGCAGCGTAGCAGGACAGGGAATCTATGGCTACACCTTC. Amino acids: CASSVAGQGIYGYTF.

J is TRBJ2-1 and V is TRBV9, with D perhaps matching TRBD2 (6 bases). V was cut by 0 bases and J by 6 bases, with 13 bases left in between. The germline gives CDR1 SGDLS, CDR2 YYNGEE. There are 15 residues in the CDR3. CDR3 nucleotides: TGTGCCAGCAGCGTAGGGGGTAGCGGTAGCAATGAGCAGTTCTTC. Translation: CASSVGGSGSNEQFF.

V gene TRBV18 combines with J gene TRBJ1-5; D is possibly TRBD1 (5 bases). Trimming took 0 bases from V and 6 from J, leaving 9 bases between them. The V gene's germline CDR1 is KGHSH and CDR2 LQKENI. CDR3 length: 14 amino acids. In DNA form, the CDR3 reads TGTGCCAGCTCACCACCGCTCGGGGGTCAGCCCCAGCATTTT. Translating gives CASSPPLGGQPQHF.

V and J are TRBV7-9 and TRBJ2-5; perhaps TRBD1 as D (6 bases). Germline assignment: CDR1 SEHNR and CDR2 FQNEAQ (reference sequence). This CDR3 is built from 15 residues. Trimming shortened V by 3 bases and J by 2 bases, and 13 bases separated the two germline ends. The CDR3 sequence: CASSFSGQPQETQYF. The CDR3 DNA is TGTGCCAGCAGCTTCTCCGGACAGCCACAAGAGACCCAGTACTTC.

V is TRBV28 and J is TRBJ1-5; D possibly corresponds to TRBD1 (6 bases). Germline assignment: CDR1 MDHEN and CDR2 SYDVKM. This CDR3 is 12 amino acids long. The CDR3 bases are TGTGCGTCAAACAGGGCTGCTCAGCCCCAGCATTTT. Protein product: CASNRAAQPQHF.

The chain employs TRBV2 and TRBJ1-3, with D perhaps matching TRBD1 (6 bases). Trimming removed 4 bases from V and 2 bases from J, with 12 bases in between. Germline loops: CDR1 SNHLY, CDR2 FYNNEI. CDR3 length: 15 amino acids. In nucleotides, the CDR3 is TGTGCCAGCAGTGGACAACAGGGCCCTGGAAACACCATATATTTT. It is translated as CASSGQQGPGNTIYF.

J is TRBJ1-1 and V is TRBV2, with 8 bases aligning to TRBD1. Germline lookup yields CDR1 SNHLY and CDR2 FYNNEI. V shed 6 bases and J 6 bases; nucleotides not matched to a gene: 3. The CDR3 extends over 12 amino acids. The DNA for the CDR3 is TGTGCCAGCAGCCAGGACAGGGCTGAAGCTTTCTTT. Protein product: CASSQDRAEAFF.

In its sample, this clone was seen a few times. The rearrangement uses TRBV19 and TRBJ1-2; D is possibly TRBD1 (6 bases). V was shortened by 5 bases and J by 7 bases, with 14 bases between the two germline ends. CDR1 and CDR2 (germline): LNHDA, SQIVND (reference sequence). CDR3 length equals 13 residues. CDR3 loop: CASSPGDRSGYTF. CDR3 sequence (DNA): TGTGCCAGTAGTCCAGGTGACAGGTCTGGCTACACCTTC. The full variable domain, rest sourced from reference TRBV19 and TRBJ1-2, is DGGITQSPKYLFRKEGQNVTLSCEQNLNHDAMYWYRQDPGQGLRLIYYSQIVNDFQKGDIAEGYSVSREKKESFPLTVTSAQKNPTAFYLCASSPGDRSGYTFGSGTRLTVV.

This clone was observed a single time. The same CDR3 is also encoded by other DNA sequences in this sample. The V and J genes are TRBV7-3 and TRBJ2-3, with D possibly TRBD2 on 5 matching bases. CDR3 size: 16 residues. Germline V lookup: CDR1 SGHTA, CDR2 FQGTGA. Trimming cost V 2 bases and J 1 base, with 13 bases left between them. CDR3 region: CASSLAGAAGTDTQYF. DNA of the CDR3: TGTGCCAGCAGCTTAGCTGGAGCGGCCGGCACAGATACGCAGTATTTT.

This rearrangement joins TRBV4-1 to TRBJ1-2, with TRBD1 identical over 7 bases. The germline V gene encodes CDR1 MGHRA and CDR2 YSYEKL. This CDR3 spans 14 amino acids. V was clipped by 4 bases and J by 5 bases; unmatched bases: 7. The DNA of the CDR3 is TGCGCCAGCAGCCCAACGGGACAGACTTATGGCTACACCTTC. Protein sequence: CASSPTGQTYGYTF.